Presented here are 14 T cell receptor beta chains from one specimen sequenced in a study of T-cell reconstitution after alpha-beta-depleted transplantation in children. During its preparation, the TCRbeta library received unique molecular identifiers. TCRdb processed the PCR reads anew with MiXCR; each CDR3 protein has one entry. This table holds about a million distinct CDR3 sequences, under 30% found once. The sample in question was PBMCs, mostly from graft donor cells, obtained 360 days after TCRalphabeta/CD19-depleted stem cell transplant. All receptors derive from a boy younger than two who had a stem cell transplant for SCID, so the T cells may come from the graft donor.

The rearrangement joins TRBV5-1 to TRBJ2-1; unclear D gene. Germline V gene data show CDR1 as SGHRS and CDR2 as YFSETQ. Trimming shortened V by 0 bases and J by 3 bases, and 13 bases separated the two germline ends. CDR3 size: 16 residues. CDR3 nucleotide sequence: TGCGCCAGCAGCTTGGAGAGGCTCGGGCTCTACAATGAGCAGTTCTTC. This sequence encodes CASSLERLGLYNEQFF.

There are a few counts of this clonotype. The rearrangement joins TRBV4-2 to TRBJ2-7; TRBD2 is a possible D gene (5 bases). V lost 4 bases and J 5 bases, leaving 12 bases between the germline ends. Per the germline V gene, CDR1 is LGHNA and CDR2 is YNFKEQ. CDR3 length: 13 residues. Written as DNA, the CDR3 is TGTGCCAGCAGCCGGACCGCGAGGGACGAGCAGTACTTC. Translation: CASSRTARDEQYF.

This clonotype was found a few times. In DNA, the CDR3 is TGTGCCAGCAGCGTAGGGCAGGGAGGCTTGGAGACCCAGTACTTC. Its protein product is CASSVGQGGLETQYF. The chain combines TRBV9 with TRBJ2-5; D is perhaps TRBD2 (6 bases). CDR1 is SGDLS and CDR2 is YYNGEE in the germline V gene. Trimming took off 0 bases at V and 5 bases at J, with 14 bases between the two ends. The CDR3 has 15 amino acids.

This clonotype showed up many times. In nucleotides, the CDR3 is TGTGCCAGCAGCTCATCCGGGACTAGCGGGTACAATGAGCAGTTCTTC. Protein sequence: CASSSSGTSGYNEQFF. V usage is TRBV7-2 and J usage is TRBJ2-1, with TRBD2 matching over 12 bases. Germline CDR1 and CDR2: SGHTA and FQGNSA. J was trimmed by 4 bases and V by 4 bases; bases with no gene match: 5. The CDR3 totals 16 residues.

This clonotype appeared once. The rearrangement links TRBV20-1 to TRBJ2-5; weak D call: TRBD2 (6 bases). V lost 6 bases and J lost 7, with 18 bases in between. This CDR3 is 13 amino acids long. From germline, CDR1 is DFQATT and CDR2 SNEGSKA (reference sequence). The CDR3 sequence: CSASTSLIGTQYF. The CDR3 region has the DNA TGCAGTGCCTCAACTAGCCTGATAGGGACCCAGTACTTC.

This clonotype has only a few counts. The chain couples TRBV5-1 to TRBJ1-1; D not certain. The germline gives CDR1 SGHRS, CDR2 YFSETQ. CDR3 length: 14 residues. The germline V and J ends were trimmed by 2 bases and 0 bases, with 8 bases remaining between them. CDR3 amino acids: CASSFIGLNTEAFF. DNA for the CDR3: TGCGCCAGCAGCTTTATCGGCTTGAACACTGAAGCTTTCTTT.

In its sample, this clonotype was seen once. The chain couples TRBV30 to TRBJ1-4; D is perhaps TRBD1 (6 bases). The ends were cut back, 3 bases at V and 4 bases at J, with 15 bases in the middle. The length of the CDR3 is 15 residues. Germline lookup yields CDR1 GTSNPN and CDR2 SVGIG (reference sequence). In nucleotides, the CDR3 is TGTGCCTGGAGGAAAGGACAGCCAATTAATGAAAAACTGTTTTTT. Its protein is CAWRKGQPINEKLFF.

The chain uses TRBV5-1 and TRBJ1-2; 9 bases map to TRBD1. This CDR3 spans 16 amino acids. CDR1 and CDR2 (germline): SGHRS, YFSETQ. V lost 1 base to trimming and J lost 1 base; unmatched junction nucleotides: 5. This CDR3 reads CASSLTGGPDNYGYTF. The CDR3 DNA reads TGCGCCAGCAGCTTGACAGGGGGCCCTGATAACTATGGCTACACCTTC.

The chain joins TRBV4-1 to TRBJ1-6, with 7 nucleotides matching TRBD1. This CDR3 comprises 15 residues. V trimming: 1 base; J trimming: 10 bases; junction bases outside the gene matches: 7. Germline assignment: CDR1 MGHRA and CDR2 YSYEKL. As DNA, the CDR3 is TGCGCCAGCAGCCAAGCTCACAGGGGAGGGTCACCCCTCCACTTT. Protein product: CASSQAHRGGSPLHF.

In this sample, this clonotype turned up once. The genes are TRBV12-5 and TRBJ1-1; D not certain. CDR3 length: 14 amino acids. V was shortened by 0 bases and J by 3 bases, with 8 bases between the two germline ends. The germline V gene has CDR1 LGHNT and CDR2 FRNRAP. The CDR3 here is CASGLVKGDTEAFF. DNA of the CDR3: TGTGCTAGTGGTTTGGTGAAGGGAGACACTGAAGCTTTCTTT.

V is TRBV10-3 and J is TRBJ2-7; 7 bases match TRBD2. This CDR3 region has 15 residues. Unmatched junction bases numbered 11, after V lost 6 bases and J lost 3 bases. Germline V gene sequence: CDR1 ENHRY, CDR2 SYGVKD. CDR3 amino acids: CAIRGFGRGDYEQYF. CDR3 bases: TGTGCCATCAGGGGATTCGGACGGGGGGACTACGAGCAGTACTTC.

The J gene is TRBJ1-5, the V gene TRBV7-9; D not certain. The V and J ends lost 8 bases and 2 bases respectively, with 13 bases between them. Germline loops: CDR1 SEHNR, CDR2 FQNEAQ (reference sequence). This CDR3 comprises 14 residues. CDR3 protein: CASSRGVRNQPQHF. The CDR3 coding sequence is TGTGCCAGCTCACGCGGGGTGCGCAATCAGCCCCAGCATTTT.

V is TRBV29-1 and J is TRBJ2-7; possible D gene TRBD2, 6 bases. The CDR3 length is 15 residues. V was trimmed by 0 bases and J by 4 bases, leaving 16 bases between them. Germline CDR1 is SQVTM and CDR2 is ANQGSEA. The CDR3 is CSVEDPAGGVYEQYF. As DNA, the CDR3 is TGCAGCGTTGAAGATCCGGCAGGAGGGGTATACGAGCAGTACTTC.

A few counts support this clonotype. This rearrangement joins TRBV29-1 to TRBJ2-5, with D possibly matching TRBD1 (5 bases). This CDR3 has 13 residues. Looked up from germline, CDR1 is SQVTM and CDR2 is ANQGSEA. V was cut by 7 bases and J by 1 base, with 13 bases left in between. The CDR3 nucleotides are TGCAGCGCTCGACAGACTCTCCAAGAGACCCAGTACTTC. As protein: CSARQTLQETQYF.